One sample yielded the 14 T cell receptor beta chains listed below, sequenced in a study of regulatory T cells in long-lasting Graves disease. CDR3 regions were amplified by Arm-PCR using iRepertoire HTBI primers to build TCR beta libraries. One entry per CDR3 protein results from TCRdb running MiXCR on the multiplex PCR reads. The sample holds around 500,000 distinct CDR3 sequences, less than 25% seen once. Documented time point: persistent/refractory GD, antithyroid drugs over 5 years with positive TRAb. Scientists built the TCR library using RNA that was extracted from PBMCs. The sequencing here drew on peripheral blood mononuclear cells (PBMCs), taken when the disease was refractory, from a patient treated with antithyroid drugs. These receptors were collected from a female donor with Graves disease.

The table lists this clonotype with many counts. This chain connects TRBV29-1 to TRBJ2-7; D perhaps matches TRBD2 (6 bases). V was shortened by 7 bases and J by 0 bases, with 16 bases between the two germline ends. The CDR3 is made up of 14 amino acids. Germline V gives CDR1 SQVTM, CDR2 ANQGSEA. CDR3 sequence reads: CSAEVAASSYEQYF. The CDR3 nucleotides are TGCAGCGCAGAAGTAGCGGCTTCCTCCTACGAGCAGTACTTC.

V usage is TRBV10-3 and J usage is TRBJ1-5; no definite D call. The CDR3 is 18 amino acids. CDR1 and CDR2 from the germline V gene are ENHRY and SYGVKD. Trimming took off 0 bases at V and 4 bases at J, with 19 bases between the two ends. CDR3 DNA sequence: TGTGCCATCAGTGAGTCGGGCTTCGACTTCTCGGAGAATCAGCCCCAGCATTTT. Its translation is CAISESGFDFSENQPQHF.

The chain uses TRBV6-2 or TRBV6-3 and TRBJ2-6; D ambiguous. Germline V CDR1 and CDR2: MNHEY, SVGEGT. The CDR3 spans 13 residues. V gave up 6 bases and J gave up 1 base, with 4 bases separating them. The CDR3 region is CASRQSGANVLTF. CDR3 in DNA: TGTGCCAGCAGACAATCTGGGGCCAACGTCCTGACTTTC.

In the case of this clonotype: This clone may be a read error of a much larger clone one base away. The chain has TRBV28 and TRBJ1-1; possible D gene TRBD1, 5 bases. Germline assignment: CDR1 MDHEN and CDR2 SYDVKM. This CDR3 is built from 15 residues. The CDR3 DNA reads as TGTGCCAGCCGTTTATATTTAGGGGCAGACCCCGAAGCTTTCTTT. Its protein product is CASRLYLGADPEAFF.

This clonotype was found a few times. The J gene is TRBJ2-2, the V gene TRBV5-1; 7 bases align to TRBD1. The CDR3 spans 16 residues. Germline V gene sequence: CDR1 SGHRS, CDR2 YFSETQ. The junction had 8 bases not matched to a gene; V was cut back by 4 bases and J by 2 bases. The CDR3 here is CASSPRQGANTGELFF. The CDR3 DNA follows: TGCGCCAGCAGCCCCCGACAGGGAGCTAACACCGGGGAGCTGTTTTTT. The full variable domain, rest sourced from reference TRBV5-1 and TRBJ2-2, is KAGVTQTPRYLIKTRGQQVTLSCSPISGHRSVSWYQQTPGQGLQFLFEYFSETQRNKGNFPGRFSGRQFSNSRSEMNVSTLELGDSALYLCASSPRQGANTGELFFGEGSRLTVL.

The V call is TRBV24-1, the J call TRBJ2-5, with TRBD2 identical over 11 bases. Per germline, CDR1 KGHDR and CDR2 SFDVKD. The junction had 12 bases not matched to a gene; V was cut back by 3 bases and J by 7 bases. The CDR3 length is 17 residues. CDR3 bases: TGTGCCACCAGTGATCCGAGACGAACTAGCGGGAGTGGGACCCAGTACTTC. It is translated as CATSDPRRTSGSGTQYF.

This clonotype occurred many times. V and J are TRBV19 and TRBJ1-4; no reliable D call. The germline V and J ends were trimmed by 3 bases and 5 bases, with 16 bases remaining between them. The CDR3 is made up of 16 amino acids. CDR1 and CDR2 (germline): LNHDA, SQIVND (reference sequence). The CDR3 nucleotides read TGTGCCAGTAGTATCGTTGGAGGCGGCATGAATGAAAAACTGTTTTTT. Translation: CASSIVGGGMNEKLFF.

The chain carries TRBV6-1 and TRBJ2-2; D is undetermined. CDR3 length: 15 residues. Trimming left V 6 bases short and J 3 bases short, with 14 bases between. Germline CDR1 reads MNHNS; CDR2 reads SASEGT. This CDR3 reads CASSYDDEDTGELFF. CDR3 bases: TGTGCCAGCAGCTACGACGACGAGGACACCGGGGAGCTGTTTTTT.

This clonotype was seen many times. The chain joins TRBV20-1 to TRBJ2-5; TRBD2 aligns across 16 bases. This CDR3 has 18 amino acids. Unmatched junction bases numbered 10, after V lost 1 base and J lost 5 bases. Germline V gives CDR1 DFQATT, CDR2 SNEGSKA (reference sequence). CDR3 in DNA: TGCAGTGCTAGAGGCCCGGGACTAGCGGGAGGGCCGCCGGAGACCCAGTACTTC. Translating it yields CSARGPGLAGGPPETQYF.

A few counts support this clonotype. V is TRBV30 and J is TRBJ2-5, with TRBD1 identical over 8 bases. This CDR3 has 17 amino acids. Germline loops: CDR1 GTSNPN, CDR2 SVGIG (reference sequence). Trimming removed 1 base from V and 2 bases from J; junction bases left unmatched: 12. CDR3 residues: CAWSGGSTGVYQETQYF. In DNA, the CDR3 is TGTGCCTGGAGTGGCGGCTCGACAGGGGTGTATCAAGAGACCCAGTACTTC.

Many counts were recorded for this clonotype. V gene TRBV3-1 combines with J gene TRBJ1-1; D unresolved. The V end lost 0 bases, the J end lost 0 bases, and 5 bases lay between the germline ends. Germline CDR1 is LGHDT and CDR2 is YNNKEL (reference sequence). CDR3 length: 14 residues. The CDR3 loop reads CASSQEGMNTEAFF. Here the CDR3 DNA reads TGTGCCAGCAGCCAAGAGGGGATGAACACTGAAGCTTTCTTT. Using reference TRBV3-1 and TRBJ1-1 for the parts outside the CDR3, the full variable domain is DTAVSQTPKYLVTQMGNDKSIKCEQNLGHDTMYWYKQDSKKFLKIMFSYNNKELIINETVPNRFSPKSPDKAHLNLHINSLELGDSAVYFCASSQEGMNTEAFFGQGTRLTVV.

Only one count was recorded for this clonotype. The J gene is TRBJ2-1, the V gene TRBV6-1; D possibly corresponds to TRBD2 (7 bases). The germline CDR1 and CDR2 sequences are MNHNS and SASEGT. V was trimmed by 5 bases and J by 10 bases, leaving 24 bases between them. This CDR3 has 16 residues. This CDR3 is CASSPIAGRGLWEQFF. In DNA form, the CDR3 reads TGTGCCAGCAGTCCAATAGCGGGCAGGGGCCTTTGGGAGCAGTTCTTC.

This clonotype was seen ten or more times. The chain couples TRBV7-3 to TRBJ2-7, with 12 bases fitting TRBD1. Trimming took 5 bases from V and 4 from J; bases not matched to a gene: 6. The length of the CDR3 is 15 residues. Germline V gene data show CDR1 as SGHTA and CDR2 as FQGTGA. Written as DNA, the CDR3 is TGTGCCAGCAGCCAAGGGACAGGGGGCAGGTACGAGCAGTACTTC. Protein product: CASSQGTGGRYEQYF.

In this sample, this clonotype turned up a few times. The gene calls are TRBV6-1 and TRBJ2-7, with TRBD2 matching over 14 bases. CDR1 MNHNS and CDR2 SASEGT come from the germline V gene. The CDR3 contains 16 residues. The junction had 9 bases not matched to a gene; V was cut back by 6 bases and J by 5 bases. Written as DNA, the CDR3 is TGTGCCAGCAGAGCCGGGACTAGCGGGAGTGCTCACGAGCAGTACTTC. Protein product: CASRAGTSGSAHEQYF.